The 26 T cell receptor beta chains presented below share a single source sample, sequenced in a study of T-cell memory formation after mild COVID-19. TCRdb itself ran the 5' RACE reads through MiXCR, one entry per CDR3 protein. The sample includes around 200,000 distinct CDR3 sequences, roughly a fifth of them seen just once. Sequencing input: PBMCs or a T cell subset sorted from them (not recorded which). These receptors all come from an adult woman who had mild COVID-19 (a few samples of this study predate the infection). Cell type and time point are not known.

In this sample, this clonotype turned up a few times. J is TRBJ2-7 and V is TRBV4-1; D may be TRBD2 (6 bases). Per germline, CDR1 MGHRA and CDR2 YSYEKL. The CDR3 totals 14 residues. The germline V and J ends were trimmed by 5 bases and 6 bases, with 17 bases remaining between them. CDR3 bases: TGCGCCAGCAGCTATCGGGACTCCAATCCCGAGCAGTACTTC. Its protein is CASSYRDSNPEQYF.

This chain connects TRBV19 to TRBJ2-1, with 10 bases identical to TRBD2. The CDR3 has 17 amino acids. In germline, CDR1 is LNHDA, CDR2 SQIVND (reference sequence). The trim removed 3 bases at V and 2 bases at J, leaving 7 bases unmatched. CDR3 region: CASSMASGRRAYNEQFF. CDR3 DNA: TGTGCCAGTAGTATGGCTAGCGGGAGAAGGGCCTACAATGAGCAGTTCTTC.

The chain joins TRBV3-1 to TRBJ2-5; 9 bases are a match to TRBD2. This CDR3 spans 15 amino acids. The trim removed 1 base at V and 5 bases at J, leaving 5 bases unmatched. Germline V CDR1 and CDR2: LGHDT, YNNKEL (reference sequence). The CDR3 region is CASSQVRTSVETQYF. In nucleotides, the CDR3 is TGTGCCAGCAGCCAAGTCCGGACTAGCGTCGAGACCCAGTACTTC.

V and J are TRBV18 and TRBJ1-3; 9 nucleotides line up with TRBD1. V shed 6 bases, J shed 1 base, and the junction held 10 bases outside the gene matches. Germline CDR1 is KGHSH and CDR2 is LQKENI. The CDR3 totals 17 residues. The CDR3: CASSNEGQGRSGNTIYF. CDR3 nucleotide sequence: TGTGCCAGCTCGAACGAGGGACAGGGACGTTCTGGAAACACCATATATTTT.

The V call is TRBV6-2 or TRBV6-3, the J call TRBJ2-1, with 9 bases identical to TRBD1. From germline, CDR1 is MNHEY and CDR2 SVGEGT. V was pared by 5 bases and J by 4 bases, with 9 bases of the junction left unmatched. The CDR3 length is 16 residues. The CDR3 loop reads CASSTDRDREYNEQFF. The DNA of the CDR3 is TGTGCCAGCAGTACAGATAGGGACAGGGAATACAATGAGCAGTTCTTC.

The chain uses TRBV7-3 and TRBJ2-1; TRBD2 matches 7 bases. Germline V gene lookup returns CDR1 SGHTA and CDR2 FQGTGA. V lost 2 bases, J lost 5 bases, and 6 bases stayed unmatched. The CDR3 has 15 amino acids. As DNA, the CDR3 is TGTGCCAGCAGCTTAGGCCAGCGGGAAAACAATGAGCAGTTCTTC. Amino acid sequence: CASSLGQRENNEQFF.

CDR3 nucleotides: TGTGCCAGCAGACAACCGGCAGGCGGGGACACCGGGGAGCTGTTTTTT. Residues: CASRQPAGGDTGELFF. The V and J genes are TRBV7-8 and TRBJ2-2, with D possibly matching TRBD2 (6 bases). V was shortened by 6 bases and J by 3 bases, with 17 bases between the two germline ends. The CDR3 is 16 residues long. Germline CDR1 and CDR2: SGHVS and FQNEAQ.

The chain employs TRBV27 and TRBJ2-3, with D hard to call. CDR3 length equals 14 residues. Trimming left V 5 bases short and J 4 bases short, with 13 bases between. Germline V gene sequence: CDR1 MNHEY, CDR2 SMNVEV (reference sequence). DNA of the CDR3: TGTGCCAGCAGTCTCGGTCCCGTCCCAGATACGCAGTATTTT. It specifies CASSLGPVPDTQYF.

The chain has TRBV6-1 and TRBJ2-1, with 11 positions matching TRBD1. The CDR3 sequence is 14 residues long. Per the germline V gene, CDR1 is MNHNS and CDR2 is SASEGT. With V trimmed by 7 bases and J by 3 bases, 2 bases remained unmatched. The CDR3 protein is CASTDRGLYNEQFF. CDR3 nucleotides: TGTGCCAGCACGGACAGGGGGCTCTACAATGAGCAGTTCTTC.

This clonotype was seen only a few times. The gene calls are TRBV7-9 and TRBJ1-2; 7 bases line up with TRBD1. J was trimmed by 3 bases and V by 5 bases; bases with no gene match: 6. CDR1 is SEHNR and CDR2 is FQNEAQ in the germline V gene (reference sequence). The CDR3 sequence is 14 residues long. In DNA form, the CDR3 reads TGTGCCAGCAGCGCGCCGGGACAGCACTATGGCTACACCTTC. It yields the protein CASSAPGQHYGYTF.

As DNA, the CDR3 is TGTGCCAGCAGTGAATGGGATCAAGAGACCCAGTACTTC. This codes for CASSEWDQETQYF. The chain is built from TRBV7-2 and TRBJ2-5; no reliable D call. Germline lookup yields CDR1 SGHTA and CDR2 FQGNSA. The germline V and J ends were trimmed by 6 bases and 2 bases, with 10 bases remaining between them. The CDR3 covers 13 residues.

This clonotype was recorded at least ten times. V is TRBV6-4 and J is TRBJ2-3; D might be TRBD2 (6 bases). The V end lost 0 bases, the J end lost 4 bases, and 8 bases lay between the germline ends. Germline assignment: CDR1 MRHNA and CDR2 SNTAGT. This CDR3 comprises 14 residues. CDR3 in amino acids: CASSDSPGADTQYF. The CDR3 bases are TGTGCCAGCAGTGACTCCCCGGGAGCAGATACGCAGTATTTT.

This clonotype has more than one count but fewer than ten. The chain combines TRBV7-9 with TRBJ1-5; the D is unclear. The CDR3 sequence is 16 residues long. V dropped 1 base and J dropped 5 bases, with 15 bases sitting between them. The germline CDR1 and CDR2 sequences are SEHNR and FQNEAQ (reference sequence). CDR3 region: CASSLEYGALYQPQHF. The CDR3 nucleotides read TGTGCCAGCAGCTTAGAGTATGGAGCACTTTATCAGCCCCAGCATTTT.

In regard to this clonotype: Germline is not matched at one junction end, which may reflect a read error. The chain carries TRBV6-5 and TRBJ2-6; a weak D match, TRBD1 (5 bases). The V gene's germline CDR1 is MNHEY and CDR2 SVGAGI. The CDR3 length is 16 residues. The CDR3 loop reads CASSYSSGPGSNVLTF. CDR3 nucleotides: TGTGCCAGCAGTTACTCATCAGGGCCTGGGTCCAACGTCCTGACTTTC.

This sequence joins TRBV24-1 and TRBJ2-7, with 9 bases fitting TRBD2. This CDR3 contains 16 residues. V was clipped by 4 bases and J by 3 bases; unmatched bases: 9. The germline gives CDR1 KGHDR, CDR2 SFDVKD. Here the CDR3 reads CATSEGAASGNYEQYF. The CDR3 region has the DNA TGTGCCACCAGTGAGGGGGCGGCTAGCGGGAACTACGAGCAGTACTTC.

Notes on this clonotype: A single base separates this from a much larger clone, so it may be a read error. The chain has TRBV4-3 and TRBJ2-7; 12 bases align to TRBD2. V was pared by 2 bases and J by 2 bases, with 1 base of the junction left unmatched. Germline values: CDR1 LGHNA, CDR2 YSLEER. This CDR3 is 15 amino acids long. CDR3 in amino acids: CASSQWTSGTYEQYF. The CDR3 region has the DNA TGCGCCAGCAGCCAATGGACTAGCGGGACCTACGAGCAGTACTTC.

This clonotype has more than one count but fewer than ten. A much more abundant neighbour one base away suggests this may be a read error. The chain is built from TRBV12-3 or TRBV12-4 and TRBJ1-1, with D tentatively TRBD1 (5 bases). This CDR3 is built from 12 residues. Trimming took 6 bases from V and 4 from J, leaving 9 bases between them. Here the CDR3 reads CASSWGSTEAFF. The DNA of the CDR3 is TGTGCCAGCAGCTGGGGGAGCACTGAAGCTTTCTTT.

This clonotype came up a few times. CDR3 protein: CASSMFGYNEQFF. CDR3 in DNA: TGTGCCAGTAGTATGTTCGGCTACAATGAGCAGTTCTTC. The rearrangement links TRBV19 to TRBJ2-1; D gene uncertain. In germline, CDR1 is LNHDA, CDR2 SQIVND (reference sequence). V lost 3 bases and J lost 3, with 6 bases in between. The CDR3 runs to 13 residues.

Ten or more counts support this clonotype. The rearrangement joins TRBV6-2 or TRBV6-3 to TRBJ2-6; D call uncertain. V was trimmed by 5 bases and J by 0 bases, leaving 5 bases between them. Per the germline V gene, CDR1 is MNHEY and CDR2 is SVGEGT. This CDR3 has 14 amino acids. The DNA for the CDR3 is TGTGCCAGCAGTCTGAGCTCTGGGGCCAACGTCCTGACTTTC. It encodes CASSLSSGANVLTF.

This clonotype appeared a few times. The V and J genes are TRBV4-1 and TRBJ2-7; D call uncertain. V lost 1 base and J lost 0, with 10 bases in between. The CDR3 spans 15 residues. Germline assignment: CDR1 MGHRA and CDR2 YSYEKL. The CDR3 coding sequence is TGCGCCAGCAGCCAAGGTAGGGATCTCTCCTACGAGCAGTACTTC. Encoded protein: CASSQGRDLSYEQYF.

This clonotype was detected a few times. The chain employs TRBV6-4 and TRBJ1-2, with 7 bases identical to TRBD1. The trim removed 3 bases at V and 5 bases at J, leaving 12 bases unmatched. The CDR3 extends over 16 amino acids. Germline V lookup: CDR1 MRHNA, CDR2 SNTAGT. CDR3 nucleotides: TGTGCCAGCAGTGAGACCGGACAGGACATCGTTTATGGCTACACCTTC. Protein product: CASSETGQDIVYGYTF.

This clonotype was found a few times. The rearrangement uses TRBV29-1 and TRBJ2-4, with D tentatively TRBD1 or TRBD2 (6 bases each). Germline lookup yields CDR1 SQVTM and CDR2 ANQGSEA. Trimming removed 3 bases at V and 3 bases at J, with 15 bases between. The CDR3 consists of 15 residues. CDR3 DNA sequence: TGCAGCGTTGAGGGGGGACAAGGATACAAAAACATTCAGTACTTC. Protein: CSVEGGQGYKNIQYF.

DNA of the CDR3: TGTGCCACCCAGGATGCAACTAATGAAAAACTGTTTTTT. Residues: CATQDATNEKLFF. The chain carries TRBV19 and TRBJ1-4, with D unclear. The germline V gene has CDR1 LNHDA and CDR2 SQIVND (reference sequence). The V gene lost 10 bases and the J gene lost 0 bases, with 9 bases spanning the gap. The CDR3 runs 13 residues.

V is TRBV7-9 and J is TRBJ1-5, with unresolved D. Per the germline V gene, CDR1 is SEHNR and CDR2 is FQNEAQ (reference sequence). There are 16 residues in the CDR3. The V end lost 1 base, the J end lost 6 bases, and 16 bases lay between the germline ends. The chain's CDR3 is CASSLEEAGFGQPQHF. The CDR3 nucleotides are TGTGCCAGCAGCTTAGAAGAGGCCGGATTCGGTCAGCCCCAGCATTTT.

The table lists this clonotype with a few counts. The CDR3 here is CASSPGLAGKNEQFF. In nucleotides, the CDR3 is TGTGCCAGCAGTCCGGGACTAGCGGGTAAGAATGAGCAGTTCTTC. This chain uses TRBV9 with TRBJ2-1; 12 nucleotides match TRBD2. Trimming at V came to 5 bases and at J to 7 bases, leaving 7 bases not matched to a gene. CDR3 size: 15 residues. CDR1 SGDLS and CDR2 YYNGEE come from the germline V gene.

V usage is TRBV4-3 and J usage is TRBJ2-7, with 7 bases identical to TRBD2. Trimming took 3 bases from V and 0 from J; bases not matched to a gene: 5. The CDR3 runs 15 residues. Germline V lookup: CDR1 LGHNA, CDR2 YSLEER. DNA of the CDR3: TGCGCCAGCAGCCAGAAATGGGGGGGCTCCTACGAGCAGTACTTC. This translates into CASSQKWGGSYEQYF.